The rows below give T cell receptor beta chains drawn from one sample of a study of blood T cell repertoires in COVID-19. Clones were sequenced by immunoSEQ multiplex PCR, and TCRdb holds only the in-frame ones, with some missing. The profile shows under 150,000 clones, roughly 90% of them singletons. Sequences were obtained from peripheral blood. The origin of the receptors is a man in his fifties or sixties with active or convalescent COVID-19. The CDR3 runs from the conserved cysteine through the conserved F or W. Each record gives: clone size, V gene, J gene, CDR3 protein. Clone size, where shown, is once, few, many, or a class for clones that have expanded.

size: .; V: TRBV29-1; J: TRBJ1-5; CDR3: CSVFDSRVQHF
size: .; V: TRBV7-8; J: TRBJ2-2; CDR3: CASSLASTANTGELFF
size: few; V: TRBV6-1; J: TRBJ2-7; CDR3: CASGDPSGISYEQYF
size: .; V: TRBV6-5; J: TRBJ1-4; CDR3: CASSYSGATNEKLFF
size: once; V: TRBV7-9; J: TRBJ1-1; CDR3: CASSVRQGGTTEAFF
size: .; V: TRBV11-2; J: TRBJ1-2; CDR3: CASSLGRGYTF
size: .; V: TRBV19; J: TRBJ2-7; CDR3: CASSARGTISYEQYF
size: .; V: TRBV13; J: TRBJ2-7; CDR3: CASSKMGLAGSYEQYF
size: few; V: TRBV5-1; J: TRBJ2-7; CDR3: CASSLAGTGAYEQYF
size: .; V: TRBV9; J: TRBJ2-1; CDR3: CASSVDASGPYNEQFF
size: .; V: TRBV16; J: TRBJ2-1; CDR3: CASSQSAVSYNEQFF
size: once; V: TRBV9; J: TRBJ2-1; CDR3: CASSSTSGRTEEQFF
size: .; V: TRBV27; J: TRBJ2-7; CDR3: CASRRRQEQYF
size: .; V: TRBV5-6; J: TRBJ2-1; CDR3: CASSLGPPQGNEQFF
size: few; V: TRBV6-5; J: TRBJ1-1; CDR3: CASSYGRLVEAFF
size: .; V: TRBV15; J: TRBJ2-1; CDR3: CATSRGQVAWNEQFF
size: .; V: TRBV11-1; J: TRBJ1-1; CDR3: CASSLGRPTEAFF
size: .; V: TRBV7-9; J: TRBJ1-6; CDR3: CASSLVENSPLHF
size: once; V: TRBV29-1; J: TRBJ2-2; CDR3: CSATGTSGQNTGELFF
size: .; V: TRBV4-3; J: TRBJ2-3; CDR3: CASSQDTSTDTQYF
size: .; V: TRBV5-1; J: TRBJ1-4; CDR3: CASSLGQGNEKLFF
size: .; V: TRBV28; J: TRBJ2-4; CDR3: CASSLDRVRDIQYF
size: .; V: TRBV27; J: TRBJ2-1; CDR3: CASSPLTSGSHTYNEQFF
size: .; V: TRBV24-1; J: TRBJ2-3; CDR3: CAHLFGGLAGMRDTQYF
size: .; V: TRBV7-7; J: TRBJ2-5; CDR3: CASSQGVAVFGTQYF
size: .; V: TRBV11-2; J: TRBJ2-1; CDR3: CASSSLAGGYNEQFF
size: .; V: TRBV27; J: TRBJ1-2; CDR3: CASSSGQGVGGYTF
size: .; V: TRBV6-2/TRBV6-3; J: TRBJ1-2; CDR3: CASSSPGTGDYTF
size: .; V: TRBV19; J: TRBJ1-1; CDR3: CASRDRVTEAFF
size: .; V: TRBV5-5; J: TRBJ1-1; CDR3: CASSLSRGSGNTEAFF
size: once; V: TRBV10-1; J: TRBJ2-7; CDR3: CASSKTPAESLPSAEQYF
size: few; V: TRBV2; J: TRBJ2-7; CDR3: CASRGVAGGPGEQYF
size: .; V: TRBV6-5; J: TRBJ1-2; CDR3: CASSLASEGYGYTF
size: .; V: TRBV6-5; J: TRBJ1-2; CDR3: CASTRGGARYGYTF
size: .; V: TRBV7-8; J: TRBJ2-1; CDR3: CASLLGEVAGGLKAEQFF
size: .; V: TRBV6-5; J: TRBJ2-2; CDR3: CAANRGTGELFF
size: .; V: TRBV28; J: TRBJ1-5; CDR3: CASSPPGQGSNQPQHF
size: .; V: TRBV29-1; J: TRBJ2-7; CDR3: CSVEGGTGGYEQYF
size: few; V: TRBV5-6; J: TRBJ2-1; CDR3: CASSPTSGPNEQFF
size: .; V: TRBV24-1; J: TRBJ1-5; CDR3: CATSGTGGLNQPQHF
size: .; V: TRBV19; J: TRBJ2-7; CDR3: CASSIGWRNSYEQYF
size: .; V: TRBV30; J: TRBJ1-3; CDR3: CAWSVGAEGNTIYF